These T cell receptor beta chains were read from a single sample in a study of CD8 T cells in ankylosing spondylitis. Each CDR3 protein is one row after TCRdb ran MiXCR on the 5' RACE reads. This sample has about 360,000 distinct CDR3 sequences, with roughly 14% found just once. Sequences were obtained from blood, either unsorted or a sorted T cell fraction (not recorded which). Receptors originate from a male donor with ankylosing spondylitis or in good health (not recorded which). Both conserved end residues are part of each CDR3. A D gene is named only where the DNA matches it firmly. Clone size is shown for a subset of rows, as once, few, many or a class of expanded clone.

V	J	D	size	DNA	CDR3
TRBV28	TRBJ2-7	TRBD1	many	TGTGCCAGCAGATTCTCTCGGGGACAGGGGACCTACGAGCAGTACTTC	CASRFSRGQGTYEQYF
TRBV5-1	TRBJ2-1	NA	few	TGCGCCAGCAGCTTGGAAGACCCGACCCGAAATGAGCAGTTCTTC	CASSLEDPTRNEQFF
TRBV10-2	TRBJ2-3	TRBD1	NA	TGCGCCAGCAGTCCCGGGACAGTCACAGATACGCAGTATTTT	CASSPGTVTDTQYF
TRBV5-1	TRBJ1-1	NA	few	TGCGCCAGCAGCTTGGCGGACAGGAACACTGAAGCTTTCTTT	CASSLADRNTEAFF
TRBV27	TRBJ2-7	TRBD2	NA	TGTGCCAGCAGTTTTGCGGGAGATCTATCCTACGAGCAGTACTTC	CASSFAGDLSYEQYF
TRBV29-1	TRBJ1-1	NA	NA	TGCAGCGTGGGGGCCGAGAACACTGAAGCTTTCTTT	CSVGAENTEAFF
TRBV30	TRBJ2-1	NA	few	TGTGCCTGGACCGCCCCCGGGGGGCAGTTCTTC	CAWTAPGGQFF
TRBV19	TRBJ1-1	NA	few	TGTGCCAGTAGTATGGACGGGGGCCGGTCGACTGAAGCTTTCTTT	CASSMDGGRSTEAFF
TRBV7-9	TRBJ2-7	TRBD1	many	TGTGCCAGCAGCCCGGGACAGAGTTCCTACGAGCAGTACTTC	CASSPGQSSYEQYF
TRBV10-2	TRBJ1-2	NA	many	TGCGCCAGCAGTGAGTCGATGGCGGAGGGGAGAGATGGCTACACCTTC	CASSESMAEGRDGYTF
TRBV5-1	TRBJ2-7	NA	many	TGCGCCAGCAGCCGCGACAGGGAGGCCTACGAGCAGTACTTC	CASSRDREAYEQYF
TRBV7-2	TRBJ2-3	NA	NA	TGTGCCAGCAGCTCTTCACTATTAGAGGCCACAGATACGCAGTATTTT	CASSSSLLEATDTQYF
TRBV5-4	TRBJ2-1	NA	NA	TGTGCCAGCAGCTTGAGTTCGTCCGTGGGCAATGAGCAGTTCTTC	CASSLSSSVGNEQFF
TRBV24-1	TRBJ2-5	TRBD2	many	TGTGCCACCAGCCCCGGGACTAGCGGAAAGGGGGGAGAGACCCAGTACTTC	CATSPGTSGKGGETQYF
TRBV30	TRBJ1-2	TRBD1	NA	TGTGCCTGGAGTACAGGGGGAACGGTTCTGCGTGGCTACACCTTC	CAWSTGGTVLRGYTF
TRBV12-3/TRBV12-4	TRBJ2-7	TRBD1	NA	TGTGCCAGCAGCCGGGACAGGGAAACGGGCGAGCAGTACTTC	CASSRDRETGEQYF
TRBV20-1	TRBJ2-3	NA	NA	TGCAGTGCGCCGAGGCGGGGCTACCCTGCTGGCACAGATACGCAGTATTTT	CSAPRRGYPAGTDTQYF
TRBV9	TRBJ2-4	NA	many	TGTGCCAGCAGCCCCTGGCCCAATGACGCCAAAAACATTCAGTACTTC	CASSPWPNDAKNIQYF
TRBV7-2	TRBJ2-7	NA	few	TGTGCCAGCAGCAAGACTAAGACTTCCTACGAGCAGTACTTC	CASSKTKTSYEQYF
TRBV27	TRBJ2-7	NA	NA	TGTGCCAGCAGTTTCGCCGGGCCTAGCTACGAGCAGTACTTC	CASSFAGPSYEQYF
TRBV12-3/TRBV12-4	TRBJ2-5	TRBD2	few	TGTGCCAGCAGCCCATTCGAGCGGGAGCCAGAGACCCAGTACTTC	CASSPFEREPETQYF
TRBV20-1	TRBJ1-2	NA	NA	TGCAGTGCTAGTAGCCCCAGGGATGGCTACACCTTC	CSASSPRDGYTF
TRBV12-3/TRBV12-4	TRBJ1-1	NA	NA	TGTGCCAGCAGGTTACAGGGATTCGGGGCTGAAGCTTTCTTT	CASRLQGFGAEAFF